This TCR beta chain is from a study of cytomegalovirus exposure and HLA in healthy donors (dated by TCRdb to the late 2010s). Regarding the complete study: An earlier analysis of some 600 of the donors reported 276 Gb of sequence data and around 100 million unique TCR beta sequences obtained from about 179 million T cells. Roughly 300 gigabases of sequencing data and 75 million to 85 million unique TCR sequences made up an early release that covered roughly 670 HLA-typed donors. Of the roughly 400 genotyped donors, 81% fell in the genetic ancestry cluster associated with self-reported Caucasian donors. The study aimed to test whether signatures of past pathogen exposure could be identified by cataloging public T cell receptors. The study profiled the T cell repertoires of under 850 subjects by immunosequencing and related them to cytomegalovirus serostatus. A separate validation cohort of approximately 120 different subjects was used in addition to the 666-subject first cohort. To predict cytomegalovirus infection status, the study brought together high-throughput TCR immunosequencing, statistical association of individual TCRs with disease status, and machine learning. A later analysis re-analyzed previously published TCR beta repertoires from hundreds of donors and added high-resolution HLA genotyping to study TCR occurrence patterns. In the later analysis, no new phenotypic data were used to find candidate immune exposures; instead, reliance was placed on TCR beta sequences and their occurrence across donors. In an earlier analysis of more than 550 of the donors, high-throughput TCR beta sequencing was used to judge whether each TCR beta V gene segment behaved as functional or pseudogenic. Donor age, sex, ethnicity and CMV serostatus were collected together with the repertoire data. In a later genetic analysis, genome-wide SNP genotypes for about 55% of the roughly 700 donors were used, and that subset was treated as a discovery cohort. Every repertoire in the discovery cohort had been generated on one and the same sequencing platform. HLA typing included class I and class II loci at four-digit resolution. Typing coverage differed by locus: A, B, C, DRB1 and DQB1 were typed in roughly 620-630 donors, DQA1 in 522, DPA1 in approximately 600, and DPB1 in roughly 470. Four to six DR-DQ haplotypes were handled as single units for association and clustering because linkage in the cohort was strong. On average, 235,054 unique TCR beta nucleotide sequences were sequenced per donor among a few hundred genotyped donors of the cohort, with roughly a sixth of those sequences being non-productive.

What the research found in general, with its limitations: In vitro tests confirmed that a few of the cytomegalovirus-associated TCR beta chains recognize cytomegalovirus antigens. An earlier analysis of around 600 of the donors showed that most TCR beta V segments appeared in productive rearrangements either about 90% or about 30% of the time, which broadly matched IMGT annotations. The 87-base-pair reads could not distinguish some IMGT-functional V segments, including TRBV6-2 and TRBV6-3, so those segments were excluded. According to the authors, the approach could potentially be generalized to other disease states and immunological phenotypes. Linkage disequilibrium might explain the correlated functional status among segregating V segments, but an unknown experimental factor could not be excluded. This cohort had only TCR beta chains sequenced, and the lack of alpha or paired-chain data limited which features could be detected. A later analysis found that most CMV-associated TCR beta chains appeared HLA-restricted, with HLA associations seemingly driven largely by CMV exposure. Roughly uniform sequencing depth across donors was assumed in presence/absence analyses, although this assumption may not hold. A cluster of highly shared sequence variants was judged likely to be a technical artifact of the sequencing pipeline. According to a later analysis, TCR association rates differed among HLA loci, with DRB1 alleles showing the most associated TCRs and HLA-C alleles showing the fewest. In a later analysis, around 17,000 TCR beta sequences were associated with specific HLA alleles at a false discovery rate of 0.05. In both the original and validation cohorts, the classifier was reported to diagnose cytomegalovirus status with high specificity and sensitivity. Immune exposure information for the cohort was limited to CMV serostatus. When HLA alleles, especially DR and DQ, strongly co-occurred, TCR associations were difficult to assign to individual alleles. According to a later genetic analysis, donors in an Asian-associated ancestry cluster had fewer N-insertions in productive TCRs than the approximately 670-donor mean. While some public TCRs were present in many individuals, most TCR sequences turned up only very rarely across donors. HLA typing was unavailable for some donors at each locus, so association tests used only the typed subset. In a later genetic analysis, a missense DCLRE1C variant was associated with V-gene and J-gene trimming of TCR beta chains, and the association was replicated in an independent cohort. A further reported finding was that TCR beta sequences accurately predicted the HLA-A and HLA-B alleles for most subjects in the first cohort. Compared with equally common non-associated chains, HLA-associated TCR beta chains in a later analysis were more clonally expanded and had lower generation probabilities. The study listed 150 to 200 TCR beta chains as associated with cytomegalovirus. The earlier analysis of 587 of the donors excluded over 15 rarely observed V segments, including chromosome 9 orphons, because counts were too low. A later analysis reported that several top co-occurrence clusters appeared linked to parvovirus B19, influenza, CMV and Epstein-Barr virus.

The cohort was made up of approximately 700 healthy bone marrow donors. At the time of sampling, every cohort member was nominally healthy, though immune exposures that went unrecorded were likely present. The donor tested CMV seropositive and was one of the 289 seropositive cohort members. Every donor gave a peripheral blood sample, and the peripheral blood mononuclear cells from that sample were used for TCR beta sequencing. Genomic DNA was extracted from the blood cell samples with the Qiagen DNeasy Blood Extraction Kit. Library preparation was by the immunoSEQ multiplex PCR assay. For the multiplex PCR, a mixture combining 60 forward primers for TCR Vbeta segments and 13 reverse primers for TCR Jbeta segments was used. The CDR3 region of rearranged TCR beta genes was amplified from genomic DNA with a multiplex PCR assay. On the Illumina HiSeq System, the amplified TCR beta libraries were sequenced as 87-base-pair reads. For the original study's pipeline: A later analysis counted some 80 million unique TCR beta chains across the 700 or so repertoires, and approximately 11 million of these chains were shared by at least two donors. Raw reads were error-corrected and collapsed into unique sequences by a nearest-neighbor algorithm in which closely related sequences were merged to remove PCR and sequencing errors. To assign V, D and J gene segments, CDR3 sequences were aligned to IMGT reference sequences. Each retained sequence needed at least a six-nucleotide match to both a V gene segment and a J gene segment. Rearrangements were called productive when the CDR3 lacked stop codons and stayed in frame with V and J; all others were non-productive. Following IMGT convention, CDR3 was defined as the stretch from the second conserved V-encoded cysteine up to the conserved J-encoded phenylalanine. The earlier analysis of about 590 of the donors excluded sequences that lacked an unambiguous match to a single V gene segment. An earlier analysis of some 610 of the donors called V segments functional above 56.7% productive rearrangements and segregating when the between-donor standard deviation exceeded 5%. A statistical classification framework was built for diagnosing cytomegalovirus status from the catalog of TCR beta chain sequences. In a later analysis, V and J genes were assigned by comparing TCR nucleotide sequences against IMGT/GENE-DB human TR gene sequences. A later analysis assigned CDR3 sequences and most-parsimonious VDJ recombination scenarios with the TCRdist pipeline. A later analysis defined each TCR beta chain by its CDR3 amino acid sequence plus V-gene family, and excluded reads lacking a unique V-gene family. As a way to deal with suspected cross-contamination and a sequencing artifact, a later analysis dropped more than 500 nucleotide sequences that were highly shared and had low generation probability. In a later analysis, a clonal expansion index for each public chain was calculated from normalized within-repertoire ranks of inferred template counts. In a later analysis, generation probabilities were computed using a VDJ recombination model fitted to out-of-frame rearrangements, and the results were checked against IGoR. In a later analysis, hypergeometric tests were used to score TCR-TCR, TCR-HLA and TCR-CMV co-occurrence, with a repertoire-size bias correction applied to TCR pairs. In a later analysis, false discovery rates were estimated by permuting HLA or CMV assignments 20 times. In a later analysis, co-occurring TCRs were grouped using DBSCAN, and TCRdist sequence similarity was added for clustering within HLA-allele-positive subsets. For co-occurrence clustering, repertoires with fewer than 30,000 or more than 120,000 public chains were excluded, along with four or five repertoires with anomalous nucleotide sharing. Imported from immuneACCESS, the table was reduced by TCRdb to in-frame sequences with V and J called. These copies leave out some clones; in studies compared against another copy, an unresolved V gene accounts for under half, and the cause of the remainder is not known. The DNA gave D and trimming, while V, J and clone size come from that table. The sample table shows 70,000 to 90,000 clones, and 63% are seen once. Jointly, the top ten make up approximately 16% of the sample.

V lost 0 bases and J lost 3 bases, and the count of bases not matched to a germline gene is 5. Reading from cysteine to phenylalanine, the CDR3 counts 16 amino acids. Here the CDR3 DNA is all that survives: 48 bases in frame from base 1. Per the germline V gene, MGHRA is the CDR1 and YSYEKL is the CDR2. This clone was detected only once. It lacks a known antigen. No base qualities exist here, and no much larger clone lies one base off it. The sequence came from a woman in her 40s in good health and CMV-seropositive. The source material was PBMCs. The sequence links TRBV4-1 to TRBJ1-5; 7 of the junction bases match TRBD1. The CDR3 reads as follows: CASSQDFGTDNQPQHF. The sequenced DNA: TGCGCCAGCAGCCAAGATTTCGGGACAGACAATCAGCCCCAGCATTTT.